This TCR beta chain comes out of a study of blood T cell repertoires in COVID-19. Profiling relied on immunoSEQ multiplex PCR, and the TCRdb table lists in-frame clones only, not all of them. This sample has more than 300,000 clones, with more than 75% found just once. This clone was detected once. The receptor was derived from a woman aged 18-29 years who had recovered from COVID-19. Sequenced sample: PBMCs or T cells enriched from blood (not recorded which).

CDR3 nucleotide sequence: TGTGCCAGCAGCTTAGGACCAGCGGACCAAGAGACCCAGTACTTC. This gives the protein CASSLGPADQETQYF. This rearrangement joins TRBV7-3 to TRBJ2-5; weak D call: TRBD2 (5 bases). This CDR3 is built from 15 residues. Germline V lookup: CDR1 SGHTA, CDR2 FQGTGA. With 2 bases removed from V and 0 bases from J, the gap between germline ends came to 10 bases.